What follows are 29 T cell receptor beta chains derived from one specimen sequenced in a study of T cells in Graves' hyperthyroidism and ophthalmopathy. Researchers amplified the TCR beta CDR3 regions from RNA transcripts. The HTBI primer set served for first-round RT-PCR of the TCR CDR3. Using its own MiXCR run on the multiplex PCR reads, TCRdb lists one record per CDR3 protein. Among about 570,000 distinct CDR3 sequences listed, about 45% were seen once. Sequencing was performed on peripheral blood or thyroid tissue (not recorded which). These receptor sequences come from an adult woman with Graves' disease, either hyperthyroidism or ophthalmopathy (not recorded which).

The V call is TRBV10-3, the J call TRBJ2-6; D may be TRBD2 (6 bases). The V gene lost 6 bases and the J gene lost 2 bases, with 20 bases spanning the gap. Germline V gene data show CDR1 as ENHRY and CDR2 as SYGVKD. CDR3 length equals 18 residues. CDR3 DNA sequence: TGTGCCATCAGCCTAGGGGATAGCGGATCGGCTGGGGCCAACGTCCTGACTTTC. Protein: CAISLGDSGSAGANVLTF.

V and J are TRBV29-1 and TRBJ1-2, with 7 bases fitting TRBD1. This CDR3 contains 12 residues. The trim removed 6 bases at V and 4 bases at J, leaving 5 bases unmatched. CDR1 and CDR2 (germline): SQVTM, ANQGSEA. This CDR3 is CSVGGGLYGYTF. In nucleotides, the CDR3 is TGCAGCGTAGGGGGCGGACTCTATGGCTACACCTTC.

Comments on this clonotype: The germline gene is not matched at one end of the junction; a read error may be the cause. The chain combines TRBV19 with TRBJ2-2, with TRBD2 identical over 10 bases. This CDR3 spans 17 amino acids. Germline V gene sequence: CDR1 LNHDA, CDR2 SQIVND (reference sequence). In DNA, the CDR3 is TGTGCCAGCAGTATCATAGGTCTAGCGGGAGACACCGGGGAGCTGTTTTTT. It specifies CASSIIGLAGDTGELFF.

This clonotype has just a few counts. The rearrangement links TRBV24-1 to TRBJ1-4; weak D call: TRBD1 (5 bases). Between the trimmed V and J ends, which lost 9 bases and 6 bases, there was a span of 13 bases. The germline V gene has CDR1 KGHDR and CDR2 SFDVKD. CDR3 length: 13 residues. CDR3 residues: CATRGADDEKLFF. In nucleotides, the CDR3 is TGTGCCACCCGTGGGGCAGACGATGAAAAACTGTTTTTT.

The chain combines TRBV6-5 with TRBJ1-2; 9 bases are a match to TRBD1. The junction had 17 bases not matched to a gene; V was cut back by 0 bases and J by 12 bases. Per germline, CDR1 MNHEY and CDR2 SVGAGI. CDR3 length: 17 residues. CDR3 region: CASSYSISDRGMSGNTF. The CDR3 DNA follows: TGTGCCAGCAGTTACTCGATAAGCGACAGGGGGATGTCTGGAAACACCTTC.

This clonotype was seen at least ten times. The chain carries TRBV18 and TRBJ1-2; D call uncertain. The V gene lost 3 bases and the J gene lost 6 bases, with 11 bases spanning the gap. CDR1 is KGHSH and CDR2 is LQKENI in the germline V gene. The CDR3 extends over 13 amino acids. The CDR3 region is CASSPEARDGYTF. In DNA form, the CDR3 reads TGTGCCAGCTCACCGGAGGCCCGGGATGGCTACACCTTC. Full variable domain (outside the CDR3, taken from reference TRBV18 and TRBJ1-2): NAGVMQNPRHLVRRRGQEARLRCSPMKGHSHVYWYRQLPEEGLKFMVYLQKENIIDESGMPKERFSAEFPKEGPSILRIQQVVRGDSAAYFCASSPEARDGYTFGSGTRLTVV.

The V and J genes are TRBV29-1 and TRBJ1-1; possibly TRBD1 for D (5 bases). Germline assignment: CDR1 SQVTM and CDR2 ANQGSEA. Trimming shortened V by 4 bases and J by 3 bases, and 12 bases separated the two germline ends. CDR3 length: 13 amino acids. CDR3 loop: CSVALTEDTEAFF. CDR3 DNA: TGCAGCGTTGCCCTGACAGAGGACACTGAAGCTTTCTTT.

In this sample, this clonotype turned up a few times. The chain carries TRBV20-1 and TRBJ1-1; 7 nucleotides line up with TRBD1. J lost 6 bases, V lost 6 bases, and 10 bases had no gene match. Germline V gives CDR1 DFQATT, CDR2 SNEGSKA (reference sequence). The CDR3 runs to 13 residues. DNA for the CDR3: TGCAGTGCCCCCACAGGGGCGCGCCCTGAAGCTTTCTTT. It yields the protein CSAPTGARPEAFF.

The rearrangement joins TRBV20-1 to TRBJ2-5; 11 bases match TRBD2. The CDR3 spans 15 residues. The germline V gene encodes CDR1 DFQATT and CDR2 SNEGSKA (reference sequence). V shed 6 bases and J 4 bases; nucleotides not matched to a gene: 10. This CDR3 reads CSAGSTSGRRETQYF. CDR3 bases: TGCAGTGCCGGATCCACTAGCGGGAGACGAGAGACCCAGTACTTC.

The V and J genes are TRBV28 and TRBJ2-5, with D perhaps TRBD1 (6 bases). Trimming cost V 7 bases and J 4 bases, with 16 bases left between them. CDR3 length equals 14 residues. Germline CDR1 and CDR2: MDHEN and SYDVKM. This CDR3 reads CASIQGNTGETQYF. The DNA of the CDR3 is TGTGCCAGCATACAGGGAAACACGGGAGAGACCCAGTACTTC.

J is TRBJ2-1 and V is TRBV29-1; 7 bases fit TRBD1. CDR3 length equals 13 residues. The germline V gene has CDR1 SQVTM and CDR2 ANQGSEA. After removal of 7 bases from V and 0 bases from J, the junction contained 3 bases not matched to a gene. CDR3 DNA: TGCAGCGCGGACAGGAGCTCCTACAATGAGCAGTTCTTC. Its translation is CSADRSSYNEQFF.

J is TRBJ1-1 and V is TRBV10-3, with D possibly matching TRBD1 (6 bases). Germline assignment: CDR1 ENHRY and CDR2 SYGVKD. V shed 2 bases and J shed 5 bases, with 18 bases lying between them. This CDR3 has 16 amino acids. The CDR3 region is CAISEGRQAARTEAFF. CDR3 bases: TGTGCCATCAGTGAGGGGAGACAGGCCGCGAGGACTGAAGCTTTCTTT.

Of note for this clonotype: This may stem from a read error, because a much larger clone lies one nucleotide away. The rearrangement uses TRBV7-6 and TRBJ2-6; no reliable D call. The germline V gene has CDR1 SGHVS and CDR2 FNYEAQ. This CDR3 is 12 amino acids long. In DNA, the CDR3 is TGTGCCAGCAGCTTAGGGGACAACGTCCTGACTTTC. Its translation: CASSLGDNVLTF.

This chain links TRBV7-9 with TRBJ2-7, with TRBD2 matching 8 bases. Germline trimming cut 4 bases from V and 4 bases from J; bases unmatched to any gene: 12. Germline assignment: CDR1 SEHNR and CDR2 FQNEAQ (reference sequence). CDR3 size: 16 residues. CDR3 residues: CASSSGGLAGQYEQYF. CDR3 nucleotides: TGTGCCAGCAGCTCTGGGGGGCTAGCGGGCCAGTACGAGCAGTACTTC.

This clonotype was detected many times. The chain employs TRBV19 and TRBJ1-5, with TRBD1 matching 9 bases. The germline CDR1 and CDR2 sequences are LNHDA and SQIVND (reference sequence). V trimming: 10 bases; J trimming: 2 bases; junction bases outside the gene matches: 3. This CDR3 region has 13 residues. The CDR3 here is CATRDRGNQPQHF. CDR3 DNA sequence: TGTGCCACTCGGGACAGGGGCAATCAGCCCCAGCATTTT.

This clonotype was seen only once. CDR3: CASRTGTSVLSQYF. Written as DNA, the CDR3 is TGTGCCAGCAGGACAGGGACTAGCGTATTGTCGCAGTACTTC. The J gene is TRBJ2-7, the V gene TRBV6-5; TRBD2 matches 10 bases. Germline CDR1 and CDR2: MNHEY and SVGAGI. This CDR3 region has 14 residues. V lost 6 bases and J lost 9; bases outside the gene matches: 11.

This chain links TRBV20-1 with TRBJ1-6; the D gene is possibly TRBD1 (5 bases). The V end lost 3 bases, the J end lost 2 bases, and 8 bases lay between the germline ends. Germline CDR1 DFQATT, CDR2 SNEGSKA (reference sequence). The CDR3 runs to 14 residues. Written as DNA, the CDR3 is TGCAGTGCTAGGGGGGTGCCCTATAATTCACCCCTCCACTTT. As protein: CSARGVPYNSPLHF.

This sequence joins TRBV7-8 and TRBJ2-6, with a possible D match to TRBD1 (6 bases). The ends were cut back, 2 bases at V and 0 bases at J, with 11 bases in the middle. There are 17 residues in the CDR3. Germline V gene sequence: CDR1 SGHVS, CDR2 FQNEAQ. CDR3 sequence (DNA): TGTGCCAGCAGCTTACGTCAGGGGCACTCTGGGGCCAACGTCCTGACTTTC. Translation: CASSLRQGHSGANVLTF. Drawing the rest from reference TRBV7-8 and TRBJ2-6, the complete variable domain is GAGVSQSPRYKVAKRGQDVALRCDPISGHVSLFWYQQALGQGPEFLTYFQNEAQLDKSGLPSDRFFAERPEGSVSTLKIQRTQQEDSAVYLCASSLRQGHSGANVLTFGAGSRLTVL.

The chain has TRBV7-9 and TRBJ2-5; 9 nucleotides align to TRBD1. Losses at the gene ends were 6 bases for V and 5 bases for J; bases not matched to a gene: 7. In germline, CDR1 is SEHNR, CDR2 FQNEAQ (reference sequence). This CDR3 is 14 amino acids long. The CDR3 sequence: CASRGTGGRETQYF. CDR3 bases: TGTGCCAGCAGGGGAACAGGGGGCCGGGAGACCCAGTACTTC.

To note about this clonotype: Likely a read error: the CDR3 ends without its conserved phenylalanine or tryptophan. The chain combines TRBV10-2 with TRBJ2-5, with D tentatively TRBD1 (6 bases). This CDR3 has 11 amino acids. Germline-derived CDR1 and CDR2 are WSHSY and SAAADI. The ends were cut back, 3 bases at V and 11 bases at J, with 10 bases in the middle. Written as DNA, the CDR3 is TGCGCCAGCAGTGATGGGACATCTCAGTACCTC. Protein: CASSDGTSQYL.

This clonotype was recorded many times. The V call is TRBV24-1, the J call TRBJ2-2, with 12 bases that match TRBD1. The CDR3 spans 19 residues. The V segment lost 1 base and the J segment 3 bases; nucleotides outside the gene matches: 8. CDR1 is KGHDR, CDR2 SFDVKD, per germline. This chain's CDR3 is CATSDLAGTGGAYTGELFF. Here the CDR3 DNA reads TGTGCCACCAGTGATTTAGCCGGGACAGGGGGCGCTTACACCGGGGAGCTGTTTTTT.

This chain links TRBV10-3 with TRBJ2-2; D might be TRBD2 (6 bases). V lost 6 bases to trimming and J lost 7 bases, with 18 bases between them. This CDR3 contains 15 residues. CDR1 ENHRY and CDR2 SYGVKD come from the germline V gene. The DNA for the CDR3 is TGTGCCATCAGGGGGGGAGCCGGGAAGGTCGGGGAGCTGTTTTTT. This sequence encodes CAIRGGAGKVGELFF.

This clonotype appeared many times. This chain uses TRBV10-3 with TRBJ1-2, with D unresolved. The CDR3 spans 14 residues. V gave up 7 bases and J gave up 2 bases, with 14 bases separating them. Germline loops: CDR1 ENHRY, CDR2 SYGVKD. In DNA form, the CDR3 reads TGTGCCATCAACGCGGGCCGCTACAACTATGGCTACACCTTC. Its translation is CAINAGRYNYGYTF.

This clonotype was detected many times. The chain links TRBV20-1 to TRBJ2-7; tentative D call: TRBD2 (6 bases). Looked up from germline, CDR1 is DFQATT and CDR2 is SNEGSKA (reference sequence). V lost 4 bases and J 5 bases, leaving 15 bases between the germline ends. The CDR3 has 13 amino acids. This CDR3 reads CSANLILADEQYF. In DNA form, the CDR3 reads TGCAGTGCTAACCTCATATTAGCGGACGAGCAGTACTTC.

The rearrangement links TRBV9 to TRBJ2-6; a weak D match, TRBD2 (5 bases). Germline assignment: CDR1 SGDLS and CDR2 YYNGEE. The V end was cut by 3 bases, the J end by 8 bases, with 15 bases between. This CDR3 is 15 amino acids long. The CDR3 sequence: CASSGSAGRTNVLTF. For the CDR3, the DNA is TGTGCCAGCAGCGGCTCCGCGGGTCGGACCAACGTCCTGACTTTC.

The gene calls are TRBV29-1 and TRBJ2-3; 8 bases are a match to TRBD2. This CDR3 is 15 amino acids long. The J segment lost 6 bases and the V segment lost 6 bases, leaving 14 bases of the junction unmatched. Germline CDR1 reads SQVTM; CDR2 reads ANQGSEA. The CDR3 nucleotides are TGCAGCGTCGCCTTAGCGGGGCCCGTCCGGGATACGCAGTATTTT. Its protein is CSVALAGPVRDTQYF.

A few counts support this clonotype. The chain links TRBV19 to TRBJ1-1; D gene ambiguous. Trimming cost V 6 bases and J 8 bases, with 10 bases left between them. From germline, CDR1 is LNHDA and CDR2 SQIVND (reference sequence). There are 11 residues in the CDR3. CDR3 coding DNA: TGTGCCAGTAGAGGGCCTTACGAAGCTTTCTTT. Translated, it gives CASRGPYEAFF.

The V and J genes are TRBV20-1 and TRBJ2-2, with TRBD2 identical over 8 bases. The J call may be faulty, since TRBJ2-1 better matches the DNA end. Germline-derived CDR1 and CDR2 are DFQATT and SNEGSKA (reference sequence). The CDR3 totals 12 residues. CDR3 sequence reads: CSARTSANEQFF. In DNA form, the CDR3 reads TGCAGTGCTAGGACTAGCGCCAATGAGCAGTTCTTC.

The rearrangement uses TRBV5-1 and TRBJ1-1; possibly TRBD1 for D (6 bases). V was pared by 5 bases and J by 3 bases, with 11 bases between. The CDR3 covers 13 residues. Germline CDR1 reads SGHRS; CDR2 reads YFSETQ. Written as DNA, the CDR3 is TGCGCCAGCAGTGAGGGGGGGGACACTGAAGCTTTCTTT. Its protein is CASSEGGDTEAFF.